This passage covers 6 T cell receptor beta chains from one sample sequenced in a study of blood T cell repertoires in COVID-19. Repertoires were generated with immunoSEQ multiplex PCR, while TCRdb's copy carries only in-frame clones and drops some. This table has around 380,000 clones, roughly four fifths appearing once. Material: peripheral blood. These receptor sequences come from a human donor with acute or convalescent COVID-19. The donor label of this sample is uncertain.

The rearrangement links TRBV15 to TRBJ2-7; 7 nucleotides match TRBD2. CDR1 and CDR2 from the germline V gene are LNHNV and YYDKDF (reference sequence). The CDR3 consists of 15 residues. V gave up 1 base and J gave up 0 bases; unmatched junction bases: 3. The DNA for the CDR3 is TGTGCCACCAGCAGAGCGCGGGAGTCCTCCTACGAGCAGTACTTC. Residues: CATSRARESSYEQYF.

V usage is TRBV18 and J usage is TRBJ1-2; 7 bases are a match to TRBD1. Germline V gene lookup returns CDR1 KGHSH and CDR2 LQKENI. Germline trimming cut 2 bases from V and 5 bases from J; bases unmatched to any gene: 5. This CDR3 is 14 amino acids long. The CDR3 sequence: CASSPDRDWYGYTF. Here the CDR3 DNA reads TGTGCCAGCTCACCAGACAGGGATTGGTATGGCTACACCTTC.

The chain carries TRBV7-9 and TRBJ2-2, with 10 bases lining up with TRBD1. The ends lost 0 bases at V and 5 bases at J; junction bases unmatched: 6. The germline gives CDR1 SEHNR, CDR2 FQNEAQ (reference sequence). The CDR3 sequence is 17 residues long. The CDR3 coding sequence is TGTGCCAGCAGCTTAGCGCCGGGACAGGGGATGACCGGGGAGCTGTTTTTT. Translation gives CASSLAPGQGMTGELFF.

The chain combines TRBV10-2 with TRBJ1-2, with TRBD1 identical over 7 bases. The germline CDR1 and CDR2 sequences are WSHSY and SAAADI. The ends lost 0 bases at V and 6 bases at J; junction bases unmatched: 4. This CDR3 has 14 amino acids. The CDR3 DNA reads TGCGCCAGCAGTGAGTCGTACAGGGGTGATGGCTACACCTTC. Its translation is CASSESYRGDGYTF.

The chain links TRBV6-6 to TRBJ1-4, with D possibly TRBD1 on 5 matching bases. The CDR3 is made up of 13 amino acids. The V gene's germline CDR1 is MNHNY and CDR2 SVGAGI (reference sequence). V was cut by 7 bases and J by 8 bases, with 14 bases left in between. The CDR3 sequence: CASTRAPREKLFF. DNA of the CDR3: TGTGCCAGCACCAGGGCACCAAGGGAAAAACTGTTTTTT.

J is TRBJ1-5 and V is TRBV6-5; TRBD1 is a possible D gene (6 bases). CDR1 is MNHEY, CDR2 SVGAGI, per germline. This CDR3 region has 15 residues. Trimming left V 5 bases short and J 0 bases short, with 11 bases between. Here the CDR3 reads CASSTDSYSNQPQHF. DNA for the CDR3: TGTGCCAGCAGTACGGACAGTTATAGCAATCAGCCCCAGCATTTT.